This T cell receptor (beta chain) was retrieved from a study of blood T cell repertoires in COVID-19. The authors' processing: Quantification of nucleated cells was approximated via reference gene primer amplification. The protocol was immunoSEQ multiplex PCR, while the TCRdb copy is restricted to in-frame clones and leaves out a portion. V and J calls and clone size come straight from that table; D and trimming were deduced from the DNA. The sample contains around 140,000 clones, roughly 90% of which appear only once. V lost 4 bases, J lost 6 bases, and 13 bases lay in between. The CDR3 is 12 amino acids. Germline V lookup: CDR1 SQVTM, CDR2 ANQGSEA.

Sequenced: peripheral blood. This receptor was taken from a man between 65 and 85 years old with active COVID-19. V gene TRBV29-1 combines with J gene TRBJ2-7, with D tentatively TRBD1 (6 bases). CDR3 sequence reads: CSVATGWSEQYF. CDR3 bases: TGCAGCGTTGCAACAGGGTGGAGCGAGCAGTACTTC.